This passage covers 19 T cell receptor beta chains from one sample sequenced in a study of CD8 T cells in Susac syndrome. The authors reverse transcribed about 0.5 to 1 ug RNA with random hexamers. MiXCR, run by TCRdb on the immunoSEQ multiplex PCR reads, gives a single entry per CDR3 protein. This table holds some 170,000 distinct CDR3 sequences, about 93% found once. The sample taken for sequencing was CD4+ T cells from PBMCs. The receptors derive from a human donor in good health.

This clonotype was detected only once. This chain connects TRBV7-2 to TRBJ2-3; 8 nucleotides line up with TRBD1. The CDR3 runs to 15 residues. Germline V CDR1 and CDR2: SGHTA, FQGNSA. The trim removed 6 bases at V and 4 bases at J, leaving 9 bases unmatched. CDR3 protein: CASRPPGQDSDTQYF. The CDR3 coding sequence is TGTGCCAGCAGACCACCGGGACAGGACTCAGATACGCAGTATTTT.

The chain carries TRBV9 and TRBJ2-1; D gene uncertain. There are 14 residues in the CDR3. Germline V gene lookup returns CDR1 SGDLS and CDR2 YYNGEE. With 0 bases removed from V and 7 bases from J, the gap between germline ends came to 11 bases. CDR3 nucleotide sequence: TGTGCCAGCAGCGTAGGCCCTGAGGTAAATGAGCAGTTCTTC. This translates into CASSVGPEVNEQFF.

The rearrangement joins TRBV7-9 to TRBJ1-5, with D unclear. The V gene's germline CDR1 is SEHNR and CDR2 FQNEAQ (reference sequence). Trimming shortened V by 5 bases and J by 2 bases, and 10 bases separated the two germline ends. The CDR3 covers 14 residues. CDR3 DNA sequence: TGTGCCAGCAGCGATCGACGAGGCAATCAGCCCCAGCATTTT. Translated: CASSDRRGNQPQHF.

This clonotype appeared a single time. This chain joins TRBV29-1 and TRBJ2-3; 8 bases are a match to TRBD2. Germline assignment: CDR1 SQVTM and CDR2 ANQGSEA. J lost 4 bases, V lost 3 bases, and 6 bases had no gene match. This CDR3 spans 14 amino acids. This CDR3 reads CSVDFSGAPDTQYF. Here the CDR3 DNA reads TGCAGCGTTGATTTTAGCGGGGCCCCAGATACGCAGTATTTT.

The chain recombines TRBV3-1 with TRBJ2-3, with 10 bases that match TRBD2. There are 12 residues in the CDR3. The V segment lost 3 bases and the J segment 11 bases; nucleotides outside the gene matches: 2. Germline V gene sequence: CDR1 LGHDT, CDR2 YNNKEL (reference sequence). The CDR3 reads CASSHGLAEQYF. The CDR3, as DNA: TGTGCCAGCAGCCATGGACTAGCGGAGCAGTATTTT.

CDR3 nucleotides: TGTGCCAGCAGCTTAGATAGGGGGGGAGCTTTCTTT. It yields the protein CASSLDRGGAFF. The chain joins TRBV11-2 to TRBJ1-1, with D perhaps TRBD1 (6 bases). With 0 bases removed from V and 10 bases from J, the gap between germline ends came to 9 bases. From germline, CDR1 is SGHAT and CDR2 FQNNGV. This CDR3 contains 12 residues.

The gene calls are TRBV27 and TRBJ1-5; weak D call: TRBD1 (6 bases). V dropped 6 bases and J dropped 4 bases, with 16 bases sitting between them. The germline CDR1 and CDR2 sequences are MNHEY and SMNVEV (reference sequence). The CDR3 has 15 residues. For the CDR3, the DNA is TGTGCCAGCAGCACCGGGACAACACCGAATCAGCCCCAGCATTTT. Translated, it gives CASSTGTTPNQPQHF.

The genes are TRBV20-1 and TRBJ1-1; D is uncertain. Per germline, CDR1 DFQATT and CDR2 SNEGSKA (reference sequence). V lost 3 bases, J lost 5 bases, and 7 bases lay in between. The CDR3 is 11 residues long. The CDR3, as DNA: TGCAGTGCTAGTAGAATGACTGAAGCTTTCTTT. Translating it yields CSASRMTEAFF.

This clonotype appeared a single time. The chain joins TRBV5-1 to TRBJ2-7; D may be TRBD2 (5 bases). Trimming left V 3 bases short and J 7 bases short, with 17 bases between. Germline assignment: CDR1 SGHRS and CDR2 YFSETQ. This CDR3 spans 14 amino acids. Here the CDR3 DNA reads TGCGCCAGCAGCTCGGCCGGGAACCATGGGGAGCAGTACTTC. Its protein is CASSSAGNHGEQYF.

The chain has TRBV5-1 and TRBJ1-1, with TRBD1 matching 7 bases. This CDR3 region has 14 residues. Unmatched junction bases numbered 3, after V lost 0 bases and J lost 4 bases. Germline V gene lookup returns CDR1 SGHRS and CDR2 YFSETQ. CDR3 amino acids: CASSLGGQFTEAFF. The CDR3 bases are TGCGCCAGCAGCTTGGGGGGACAGTTCACTGAAGCTTTCTTT.

The chain links TRBV7-9 to TRBJ1-2, with 8 bases fitting TRBD1. Per the germline V gene, CDR1 is SEHNR and CDR2 is FQNEAQ (reference sequence). This CDR3 comprises 12 residues. The trim removed 3 bases at V and 8 bases at J, leaving 2 bases unmatched. CDR3 residues: CASSFTGGGYTF. The CDR3 DNA sequence: TGTGCCAGCAGCTTCACAGGGGGGGGCTACACCTTC.

V usage is TRBV16 and J usage is TRBJ1-5; no reliable D call. The CDR3 sequence is 14 residues long. V was pared by 2 bases and J by 3 bases, with 8 bases between. Looked up from germline, CDR1 is KGHSY and CDR2 is FQNENV. CDR3 DNA sequence: TGTGCCAGCAGCCAAATGGCTTTCAATCAGCCCCAGCATTTT. Amino acids: CASSQMAFNQPQHF.

Turning to this clonotype: Sequence at one end of the junction differs from germline and may be a read error. V gene TRBV3-1 combines with J gene TRBJ1-3; D unclear. The CDR3 runs 15 residues. The germline CDR1 and CDR2 sequences are LGHDT and YNNKEL (reference sequence). The CDR3 nucleotides read TGTGCCAGCAGCCTTAGCTGGGCTTCTGAAAACACCATATATTTT. Its protein product is CASSLSWASENTIYF.

V usage is TRBV5-1 and J usage is TRBJ2-2; D possibly corresponds to TRBD2 (6 bases). The CDR3 runs 15 residues. Deletions cut 4 bases from V and 3 bases from J, with 13 bases between. Germline lookup yields CDR1 SGHRS and CDR2 YFSETQ. The CDR3 DNA sequence: TGCGCCAGCAGCCCGAGGGGACTCTACACCGGGGAGCTGTTTTTT. Translating it yields CASSPRGLYTGELFF.

The CDR3 nucleotides are TGTGCCAGCAGCCACCTAGCGGGGGAAAGTAATGAGCAGTTCTTC. Protein product: CASSHLAGESNEQFF. The chain employs TRBV14 and TRBJ2-1; 10 bases map to TRBD2. Germline V lookup: CDR1 SGHDN, CDR2 FVKESK. CDR3 size: 15 residues. The trim removed 3 bases at V and 7 bases at J, leaving 6 bases unmatched. The whole variable domain, remainder taken from reference TRBV14 and TRBJ2-1, is EAGVTQFPSHSVIEKGQTVTLRCDPISGHDNLYWYRRVMGKEIKFLLHFVKESKQDESGMPNNRFLAERTGGTYSTLKVQPAELEDSGVYFCASSHLAGESNEQFFGPGTRLTVL.

This chain joins TRBV12-3 or TRBV12-4 and TRBJ2-3; D is uncertain. Trimming pared 1 base from V and 3 bases from J, leaving 2 bases between. This CDR3 is built from 12 residues. The CDR3 sequence is CASSLETDTQYF. The CDR3 DNA follows: TGTGCCAGCAGTTTAGAAACAGATACGCAGTATTTT.

This clonotype occurred once. This sequence joins TRBV6-5 and TRBJ1-2; TRBD1 matches 11 bases. The CDR3 sequence is 15 residues long. J gave up 7 bases and V 0 bases, and 4 bases lay outside the gene matches. Germline values: CDR1 MNHEY, CDR2 SVGAGI. Written as DNA, the CDR3 is TGTGCCAGCAGTTACTCAGGGACAGGGGGATTTGGCTACACCTTC. Translation gives CASSYSGTGGFGYTF.

The chain is built from TRBV7-3 and TRBJ2-6; D unresolved. V was cut by 2 bases and J by 7 bases, with 9 bases left in between. Germline-derived CDR1 and CDR2 are SGHTA and FQGTGA. The CDR3 sequence is 14 residues long. CDR3 nucleotide sequence: TGTGCCAGCAGCTTACCGGGCCAAGCCAACGTCCTGACTTTC. Encoded protein: CASSLPGQANVLTF. Filled out from reference TRBV7-3 and TRBJ2-6, the complete variable domain reads GAGVSQTPSNKVTEKGKYVELRCDPISGHTALYWYRQSLGQGPEFLIYFQGTGAADDSGLPNDRFFAVRPEGSVSTLKIQRTERGDSAVYLCASSLPGQANVLTFGAGSRLTVL.

The rearrangement joins TRBV2 to TRBJ2-7; no clear D gene. V lost 6 bases and J lost 3, with 15 bases in between. The CDR3 runs to 14 residues. From germline, CDR1 is SNHLY and CDR2 FYNNEI. The CDR3 DNA reads TGTGCCAGCAGAGCCCAGAGAGTGGGCTACGAGCAGTACTTC. This codes for CASRAQRVGYEQYF. Drawing the rest from reference TRBV2 and TRBJ2-7, the complete variable domain is EPEVTQTPSHQVTQMGQEVILRCVPISNHLYFYWYRQILGQKVEFLVSFYNNEISEKSEIFDDQFSVERPDGSNFTLKIRSTKLEDSAMYFCASRAQRVGYEQYFGPGTRLTVT.